Listed here are 2 T cell receptor beta chains from one sample, sequenced in a study of CD8 T cells in ankylosing spondylitis (dated by TCRdb to the late 2010s). Library construction relied on 5' RACE. TCRdb names Illumina HiSeq 2500 as the instrument used. TCRdb took the public reads, trimmed them with fastp at Q25, ran MiXCR for clone calling and kept in-frame beta chains. Under each unique CDR3 protein, matching rows form one entry showing the most common genes and DNA. This sample lists about 64,000 distinct CDR3 sequences; roughly 6.2% were detected once. Approximately 5% of the sample comes from the top ten. The sample was synovial fluid, either unsorted or a sorted T cell fraction (not recorded which). The receptors derive from a male donor with ankylosing spondylitis.

The table lists this clonotype with many counts. The chain couples TRBV29-1 to TRBJ1-2; D call uncertain. CDR3 length: 12 amino acids. Germline lookup yields CDR1 SQVTM and CDR2 ANQGSEA. The V end was cut by 4 bases, the J end by 2 bases, with 8 bases between. For the CDR3, the DNA is TGCAGCGTTGGGGCAGGCAACTATGGCTACACCTTC. Its protein product is CSVGAGNYGYTF.

This clonotype appeared a few times. The chain carries TRBV5-1 and TRBJ1-1, with 7 bases identical to TRBD1. The CDR3 sequence is 14 residues long. Unmatched junction bases numbered 8, after V lost 9 bases and J lost 0 bases. From germline, CDR1 is SGHRS and CDR2 YFSETQ. CDR3 in DNA: TGCGCCACCCGGGACAGAGATATGAACACTGAAGCTTTCTTT. Translation gives CATRDRDMNTEAFF.